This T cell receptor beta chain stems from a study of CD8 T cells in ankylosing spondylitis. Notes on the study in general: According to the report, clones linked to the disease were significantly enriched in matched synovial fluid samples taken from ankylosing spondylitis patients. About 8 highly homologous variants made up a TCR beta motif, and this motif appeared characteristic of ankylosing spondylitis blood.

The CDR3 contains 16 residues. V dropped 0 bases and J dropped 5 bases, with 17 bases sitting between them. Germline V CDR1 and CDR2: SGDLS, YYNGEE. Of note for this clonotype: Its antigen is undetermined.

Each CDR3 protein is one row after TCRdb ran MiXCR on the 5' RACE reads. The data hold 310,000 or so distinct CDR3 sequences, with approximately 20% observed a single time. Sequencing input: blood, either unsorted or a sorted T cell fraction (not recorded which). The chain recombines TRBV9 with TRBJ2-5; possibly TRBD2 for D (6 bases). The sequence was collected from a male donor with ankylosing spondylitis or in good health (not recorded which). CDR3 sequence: CASSVATRDDLETQYF. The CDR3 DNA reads TGTGCCAGCAGCGTAGCTACGCGGGACGATCTTGAGACCCAGTACTTC. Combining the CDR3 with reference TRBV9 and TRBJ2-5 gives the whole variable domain DSGVTQTPKHLITATGQRVTLRCSPRSGDLSVYWYQQSLDQGLQFLIQYYNGEERAKGNILERFSAQQFPDLHSELNLSSLELGDSALYFCASSVATRDDLETQYFGPGTRLLVL.